The 6 T cell receptor beta chains below come from one sample, sequenced in a study of T-cell memory formation after mild COVID-19. TCRdb redid the calling of the 5' RACE reads with MiXCR, one entry per CDR3 protein. Of just under 550,000 distinct CDR3 sequences listed, 20% are singletons. Material for sequencing was PBMCs or a T cell subset sorted from them (not recorded which). These TCRs come from an adult woman who had mild COVID-19 (a few samples of this study predate the infection). Cell type and time point are not known.

This clonotype has just a few counts. The V gene is TRBV2, the J gene TRBJ2-7; either TRBD1 or TRBD2 may fit D (7 bases each). Germline V gene lookup returns CDR1 SNHLY and CDR2 FYNNEI. Trimming removed 7 bases at V and 0 bases at J, with 19 bases between. CDR3 length equals 16 residues. CDR3 amino acids: CASTEGASGLSYEQYF. CDR3 bases: TGTGCCAGCACCGAGGGGGCTAGCGGCCTCTCCTACGAGCAGTACTTC.

This clonotype was seen only once. The CDR3 reads CASSLRQSSSYEQYF. In DNA form, the CDR3 reads TGTGCCAGCAGCCTCCGACAGTCGAGCTCCTACGAGCAGTACTTC. The chain recombines TRBV7-9 with TRBJ2-7, with a possible D match to TRBD1 (5 bases). The V end lost 5 bases, the J end lost 0 bases, and 14 bases lay between the germline ends. This CDR3 spans 15 amino acids. CDR1 and CDR2 (germline): SEHNR, FQNEAQ (reference sequence).

This chain joins TRBV19 and TRBJ1-2; the D is unclear. The CDR3 consists of 15 residues. Trimming took off 3 bases at V and 0 bases at J, with 11 bases between the two ends. Germline lookup yields CDR1 LNHDA and CDR2 SQIVND (reference sequence). The CDR3 bases are TGTGCCAGTAGTATTTACGGGAACGCTAACTATGGCTACACCTTC. Protein sequence: CASSIYGNANYGYTF.

This clonotype showed up just a few times. This chain uses TRBV12-3 or TRBV12-4 with TRBJ2-3; 9 bases are a match to TRBD2. Trimming took 4 bases from V and 2 from J; bases not matched to a gene: 7. This CDR3 spans 16 amino acids. The CDR3 here is CASSSLTSGFTDTQYF. CDR3 coding DNA: TGTGCCAGCAGTTCCCTGACTAGCGGATTCACAGATACGCAGTATTTT.

The chain carries TRBV30 and TRBJ2-7, with TRBD2 matching over 9 bases. Trimming took 0 bases from V and 5 from J; bases not matched to a gene: 5. The CDR3 has 14 residues. CDR1 and CDR2 from the germline V gene are GTSNPN and SVGIG (reference sequence). CDR3 nucleotides: TGTGCCTGGAGTGTGGTAGCGGGAGTGGACGAGCAGTACTTC. Protein product: CAWSVVAGVDEQYF.

This clonotype has at least ten counts. The chain is built from TRBV5-6 and TRBJ1-2, with D possibly TRBD1 on 6 matching bases. Germline assignment: CDR1 SGHDT and CDR2 YYEEEE. The CDR3 consists of 14 residues. The V end was cut by 6 bases, the J end by 4 bases, with 16 bases between. CDR3 region: CASTLPGGGYGYTF. Here the CDR3 DNA reads TGTGCCAGCACTCTCCCGGGAGGGGGCTATGGCTACACCTTC.